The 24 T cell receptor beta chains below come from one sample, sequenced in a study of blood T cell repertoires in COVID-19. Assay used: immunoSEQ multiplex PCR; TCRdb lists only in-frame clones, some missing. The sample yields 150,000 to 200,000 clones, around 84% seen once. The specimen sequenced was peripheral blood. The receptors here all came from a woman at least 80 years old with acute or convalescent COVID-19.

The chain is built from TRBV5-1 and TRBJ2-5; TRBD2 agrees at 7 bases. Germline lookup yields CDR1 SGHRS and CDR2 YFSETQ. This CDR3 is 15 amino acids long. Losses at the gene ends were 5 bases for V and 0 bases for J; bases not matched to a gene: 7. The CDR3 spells CASRLPSGDQETQYF. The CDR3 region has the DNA TGCGCCAGCAGATTGCCCAGCGGGGACCAAGAGACCCAGTACTTC.

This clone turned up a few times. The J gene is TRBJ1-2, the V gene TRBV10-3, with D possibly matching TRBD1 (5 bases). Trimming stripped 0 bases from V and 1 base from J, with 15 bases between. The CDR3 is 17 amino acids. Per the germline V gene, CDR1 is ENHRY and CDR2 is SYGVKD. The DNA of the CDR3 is TGTGCCATCAGTGAGTCGCCGGGGGATGGAGGTAACTATGGCTACACCTTC. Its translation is CAISESPGDGGNYGYTF.

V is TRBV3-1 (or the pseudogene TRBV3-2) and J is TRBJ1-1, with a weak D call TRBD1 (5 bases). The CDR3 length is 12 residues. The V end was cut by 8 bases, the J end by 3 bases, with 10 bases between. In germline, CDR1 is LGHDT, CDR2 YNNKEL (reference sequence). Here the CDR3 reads CASVGRYTEAFF. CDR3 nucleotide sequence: TGTGCCAGCGTGGGGCGATACACTGAAGCTTTCTTT.

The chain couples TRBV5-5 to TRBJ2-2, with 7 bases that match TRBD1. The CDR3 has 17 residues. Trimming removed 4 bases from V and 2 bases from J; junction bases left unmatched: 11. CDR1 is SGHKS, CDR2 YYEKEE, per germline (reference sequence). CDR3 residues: CASSPHGQERNTGELFF. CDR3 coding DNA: TGTGCCAGCAGCCCCCACGGACAGGAGAGAAACACCGGGGAGCTGTTTTTT.

The CDR3 nucleotides are TGTGCCAGCAGCTTCTCTCTACGGGGCACAGATACGCAGTATTTT. Translating gives CASSFSLRGTDTQYF. The chain links TRBV11-2 to TRBJ2-3, with D uncertain. The V end lost 3 bases, the J end lost 1 base, and 11 bases lay between the germline ends. The CDR3 has 15 residues. Per germline, CDR1 SGHAT and CDR2 FQNNGV.

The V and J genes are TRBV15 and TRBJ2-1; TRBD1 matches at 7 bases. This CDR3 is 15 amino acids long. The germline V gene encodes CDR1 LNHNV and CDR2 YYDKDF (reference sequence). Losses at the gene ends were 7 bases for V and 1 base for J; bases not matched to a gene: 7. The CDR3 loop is CATKGDRVSYNEQFF. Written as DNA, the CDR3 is TGTGCCACCAAGGGTGACAGGGTGTCCTACAATGAGCAGTTCTTC.

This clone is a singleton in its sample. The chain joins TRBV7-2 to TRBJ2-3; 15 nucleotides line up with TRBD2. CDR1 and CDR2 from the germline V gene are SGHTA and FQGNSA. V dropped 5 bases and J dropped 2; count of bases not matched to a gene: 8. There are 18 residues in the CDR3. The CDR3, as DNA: TGTGCCAGCAGCCCCCGGGGGACTAGCGGGAGGTTCACAGATACGCAGTATTTT. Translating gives CASSPRGTSGRFTDTQYF.

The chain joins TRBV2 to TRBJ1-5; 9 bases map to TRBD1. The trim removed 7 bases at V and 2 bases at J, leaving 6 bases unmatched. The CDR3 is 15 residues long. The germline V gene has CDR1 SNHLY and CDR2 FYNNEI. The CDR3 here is CASNKDRGGNQPQHF. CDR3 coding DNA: TGTGCCAGCAATAAGGACAGGGGTGGCAATCAGCCCCAGCATTTT.

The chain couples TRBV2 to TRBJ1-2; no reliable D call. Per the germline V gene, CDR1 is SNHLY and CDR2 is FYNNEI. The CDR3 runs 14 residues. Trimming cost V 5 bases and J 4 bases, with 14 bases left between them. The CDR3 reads CASSPKDNPYGYTF. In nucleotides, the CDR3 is TGTGCCAGCAGTCCCAAAGACAACCCCTATGGCTACACCTTC.

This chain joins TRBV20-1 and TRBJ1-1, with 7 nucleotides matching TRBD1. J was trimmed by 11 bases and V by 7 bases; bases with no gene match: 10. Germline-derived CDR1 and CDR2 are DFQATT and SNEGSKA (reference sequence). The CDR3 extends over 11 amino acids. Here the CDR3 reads CSVRSGTDAFF. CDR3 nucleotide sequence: TGCAGTGTCCGGTCAGGGACAGACGCTTTCTTT.

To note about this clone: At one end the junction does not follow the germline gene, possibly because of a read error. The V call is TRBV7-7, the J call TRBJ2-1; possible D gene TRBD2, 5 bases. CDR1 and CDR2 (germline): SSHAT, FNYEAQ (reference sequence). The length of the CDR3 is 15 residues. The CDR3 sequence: CASSLAEDGNYEQFF. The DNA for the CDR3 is TGTGCTAGCAGCTTAGCAGAGGACGGGAACTATGAGCAGTTCTTC.

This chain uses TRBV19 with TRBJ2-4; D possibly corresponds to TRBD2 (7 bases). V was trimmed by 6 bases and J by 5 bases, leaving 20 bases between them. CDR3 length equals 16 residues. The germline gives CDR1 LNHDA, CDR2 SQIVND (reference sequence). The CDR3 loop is CASSEGGGTFQNIQYF. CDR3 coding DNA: TGTGCCAGTAGCGAGGGAGGGGGAACTTTCCAAAACATTCAGTACTTC.

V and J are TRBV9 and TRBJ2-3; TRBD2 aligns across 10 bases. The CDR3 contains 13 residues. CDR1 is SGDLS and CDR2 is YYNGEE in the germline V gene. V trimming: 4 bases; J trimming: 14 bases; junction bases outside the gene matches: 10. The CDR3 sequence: CASSPYPSGGLYF. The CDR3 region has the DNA TGTGCCAGCAGCCCATACCCTAGCGGGGGCCTGTATTTT.

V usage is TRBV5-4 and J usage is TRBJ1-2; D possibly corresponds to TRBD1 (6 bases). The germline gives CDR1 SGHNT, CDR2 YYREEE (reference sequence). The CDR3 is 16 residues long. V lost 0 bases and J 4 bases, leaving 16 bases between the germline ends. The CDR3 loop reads CASSLGGGGAVYGYTF. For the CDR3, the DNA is TGTGCCAGCAGCTTGGGTGGCGGGGGCGCGGTCTATGGCTACACCTTC.

The CDR3 protein is CASSRNYGYTF. The DNA of the CDR3 is TGTGCCAGCAGCAGGAACTATGGCTACACCTTC. The chain combines TRBV28 with TRBJ1-2; no firm D call. Germline values: CDR1 MDHEN, CDR2 SYDVKM. The CDR3 has 11 amino acids. Trimming stripped 6 bases from V and 2 bases from J, with 4 bases between.

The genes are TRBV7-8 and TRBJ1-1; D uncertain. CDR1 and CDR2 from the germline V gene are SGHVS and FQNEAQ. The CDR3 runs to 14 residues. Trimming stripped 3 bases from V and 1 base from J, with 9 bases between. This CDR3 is CASSFHRPNTEAFF. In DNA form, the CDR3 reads TGTGCCAGCAGCTTCCACAGACCGAACACTGAAGCTTTCTTT.

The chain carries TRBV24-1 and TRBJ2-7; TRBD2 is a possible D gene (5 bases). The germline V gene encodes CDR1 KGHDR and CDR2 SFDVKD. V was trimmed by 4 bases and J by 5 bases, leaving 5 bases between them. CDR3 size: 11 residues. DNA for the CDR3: TGTGCCACCAGTGACGGGGACGAGCAGTACTTC. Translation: CATSDGDEQYF.

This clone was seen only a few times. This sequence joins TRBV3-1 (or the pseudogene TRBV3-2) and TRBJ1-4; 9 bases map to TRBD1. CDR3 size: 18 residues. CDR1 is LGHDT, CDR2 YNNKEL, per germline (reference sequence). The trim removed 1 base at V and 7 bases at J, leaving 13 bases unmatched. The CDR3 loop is CASSQGWSQGASREKLFF. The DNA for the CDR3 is TGTGCCAGCAGCCAAGGATGGTCACAGGGGGCAAGTCGTGAAAAACTGTTTTTT.

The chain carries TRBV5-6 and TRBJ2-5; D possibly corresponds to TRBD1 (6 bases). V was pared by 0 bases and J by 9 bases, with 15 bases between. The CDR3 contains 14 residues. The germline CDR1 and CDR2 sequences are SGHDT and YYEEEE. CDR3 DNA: TGTGCCAGCAGCTTGGTGCAGGGGACCGGGGCCCAGTACTTC. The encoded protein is CASSLVQGTGAQYF.

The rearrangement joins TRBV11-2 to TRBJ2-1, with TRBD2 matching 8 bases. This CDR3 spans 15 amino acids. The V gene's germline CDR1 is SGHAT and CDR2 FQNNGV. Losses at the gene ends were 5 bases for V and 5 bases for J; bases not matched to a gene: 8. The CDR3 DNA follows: TGTGCCAGCAGCGTATATAGCGGGGCGGACAATGAGCAGTTCTTC. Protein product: CASSVYSGADNEQFF.

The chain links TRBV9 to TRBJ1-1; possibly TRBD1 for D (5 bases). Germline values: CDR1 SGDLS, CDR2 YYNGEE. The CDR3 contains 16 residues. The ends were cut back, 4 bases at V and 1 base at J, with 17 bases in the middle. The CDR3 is CASSPRGGTPNTEAFF. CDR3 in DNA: TGTGCCAGCAGCCCTCGTGGGGGGACCCCGAACACTGAAGCTTTCTTT.

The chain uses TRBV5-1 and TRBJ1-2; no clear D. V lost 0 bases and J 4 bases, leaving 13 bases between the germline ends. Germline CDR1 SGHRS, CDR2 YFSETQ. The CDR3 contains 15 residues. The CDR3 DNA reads TGCGCCAGCAGCTTGGACAGTCTCCATCTCTATGGCTACACCTTC. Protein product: CASSLDSLHLYGYTF.

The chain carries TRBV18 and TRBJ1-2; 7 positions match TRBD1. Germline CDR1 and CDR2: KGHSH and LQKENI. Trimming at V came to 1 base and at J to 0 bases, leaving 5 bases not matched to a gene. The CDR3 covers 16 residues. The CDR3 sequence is CASSPLGDRANYGYTF. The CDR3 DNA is TGTGCCAGCTCACCACTGGGAGACAGGGCTAACTATGGCTACACCTTC.

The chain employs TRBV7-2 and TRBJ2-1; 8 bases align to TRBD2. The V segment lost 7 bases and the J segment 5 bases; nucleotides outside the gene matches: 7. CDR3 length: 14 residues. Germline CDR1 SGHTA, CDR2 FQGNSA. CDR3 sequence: CASTRSGSHNEQFF. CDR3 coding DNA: TGTGCCAGCACCCGGAGCGGGAGCCACAATGAGCAGTTCTTC.